Here is one TCR beta chain with its context. The CDR3 covers 17 residues. Per the germline V gene, CDR1 is SGHTA and CDR2 is FQGNSA. With 0 bases clipped from V and 2 bases from J, the junction kept 6 bases outside the gene matches. As processed by the authors: The assay estimated nucleated cells by amplifying reference gene primers. Some clones are missing from TCRdb's copy, which holds only in-frame ones; the method was immunoSEQ multiplex PCR. Clone size and the V and J calls come from that table; the DNA yielded D and trimming. The repertoire holds roughly 100,000 clones, with approximately 92% as singletons. This specimen comes from a study of blood T cell repertoires in COVID-19. Looking at the study overall: Acute and convalescent COVID-19 specimens originated in the United States, Italy and Spain.

The rearrangement joins TRBV7-2 to TRBJ2-3; TRBD2 aligns across 9 bases. The sample was peripheral blood. The sequence was obtained from a man between 18 and 35 years old with acute or convalescent COVID-19. The DNA for the CDR3 is TGTGCCAGCAGCTTAGCTATTAGCGGGGGATACACAGATACGCAGTATTTT. Translated, it gives CASSLAISGGYTDTQYF.